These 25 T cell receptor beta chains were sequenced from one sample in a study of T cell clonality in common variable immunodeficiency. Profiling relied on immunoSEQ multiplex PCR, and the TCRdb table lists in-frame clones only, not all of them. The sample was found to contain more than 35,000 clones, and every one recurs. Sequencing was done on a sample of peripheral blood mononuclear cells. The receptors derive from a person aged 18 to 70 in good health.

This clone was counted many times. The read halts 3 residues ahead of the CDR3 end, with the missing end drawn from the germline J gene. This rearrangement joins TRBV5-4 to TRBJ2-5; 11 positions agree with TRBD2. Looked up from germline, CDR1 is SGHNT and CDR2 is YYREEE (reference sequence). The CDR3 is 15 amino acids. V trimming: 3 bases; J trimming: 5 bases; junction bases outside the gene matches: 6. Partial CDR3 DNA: TGTGCCAGCAGCTGGATAGCGGGAGGGGGTGAGACC. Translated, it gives CASSWIAGGGET. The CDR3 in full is CASSWIAGGGETQYF. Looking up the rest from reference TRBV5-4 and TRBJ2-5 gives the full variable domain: ETGVTQSPTHLIKTRGQQVTLRCSSQSGHNTVSWYQQALGQGPQFIFQYYREEENGRGNFPPRFSGLQFPNYSSELNVNALELDDSALYLCASSWIAGGGETQYFGPGTRLLVL.

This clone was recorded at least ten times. The CDR3 here is CSAPGGLASDTQYF. CDR3 DNA (partial): TGCAGTGCCCCTGGAGGACTAGCGTCCGATACG. The rearrangement links TRBV20-1 to TRBJ2-3, with TRBD2 matching 9 bases. The read terminates 3 residues before the CDR3 end, so the remaining end is supplied by the germline J gene. V shed 6 bases, J shed 6 bases, and the junction held 10 bases outside the gene matches. The CDR3 has 14 residues. Germline V lookup: CDR1 DFQATT, CDR2 SNEGSKA (reference sequence).

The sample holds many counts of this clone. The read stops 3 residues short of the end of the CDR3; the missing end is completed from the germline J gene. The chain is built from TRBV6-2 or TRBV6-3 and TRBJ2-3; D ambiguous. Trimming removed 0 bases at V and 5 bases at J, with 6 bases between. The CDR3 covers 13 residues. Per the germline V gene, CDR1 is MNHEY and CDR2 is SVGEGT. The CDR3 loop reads CASSYSRGDTQYF. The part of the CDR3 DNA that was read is TGTGCCAGCAGTTACTCGAGAGGAGATACG.

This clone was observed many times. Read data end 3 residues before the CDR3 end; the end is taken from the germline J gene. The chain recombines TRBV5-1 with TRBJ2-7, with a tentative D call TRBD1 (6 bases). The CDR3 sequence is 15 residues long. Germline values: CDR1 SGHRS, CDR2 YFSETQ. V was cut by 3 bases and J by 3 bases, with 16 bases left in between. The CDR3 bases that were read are TGCGCCAGCAGCTCAGGGACAATCCGAAGCTACGAG. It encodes CASSSGTIRSYE. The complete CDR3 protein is CASSSGTIRSYEQYF.

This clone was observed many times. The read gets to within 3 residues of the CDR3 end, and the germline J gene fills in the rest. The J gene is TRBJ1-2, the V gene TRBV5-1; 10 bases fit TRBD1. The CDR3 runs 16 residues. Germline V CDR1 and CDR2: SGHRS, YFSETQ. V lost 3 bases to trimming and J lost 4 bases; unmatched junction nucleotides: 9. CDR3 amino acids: CASSSGGTGAIYGYTF. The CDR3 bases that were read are TGCGCCAGCAGCTCGGGCGGGACAGGGGCCATCTATGGC.

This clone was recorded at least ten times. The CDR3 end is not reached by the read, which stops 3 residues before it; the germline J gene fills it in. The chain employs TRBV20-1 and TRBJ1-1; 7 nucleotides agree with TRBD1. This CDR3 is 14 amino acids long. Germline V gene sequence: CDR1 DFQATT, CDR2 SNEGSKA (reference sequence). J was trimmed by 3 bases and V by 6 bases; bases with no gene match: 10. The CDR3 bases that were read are TGCAGTGCCCTTTCTGACAGGGCATACACTGAA. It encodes CSALSDRAYTE. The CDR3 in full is CSALSDRAYTEAFF.

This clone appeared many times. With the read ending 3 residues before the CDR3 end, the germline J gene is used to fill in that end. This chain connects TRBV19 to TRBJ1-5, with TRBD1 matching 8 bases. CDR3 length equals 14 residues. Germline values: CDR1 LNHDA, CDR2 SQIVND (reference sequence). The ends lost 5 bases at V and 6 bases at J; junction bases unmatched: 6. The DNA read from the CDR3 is TGTGCCAGTAGTGGGGGACAGGTTGGTCAGCCC. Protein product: CASSGGQVGQP. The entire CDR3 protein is CASSGGQVGQPQHF.

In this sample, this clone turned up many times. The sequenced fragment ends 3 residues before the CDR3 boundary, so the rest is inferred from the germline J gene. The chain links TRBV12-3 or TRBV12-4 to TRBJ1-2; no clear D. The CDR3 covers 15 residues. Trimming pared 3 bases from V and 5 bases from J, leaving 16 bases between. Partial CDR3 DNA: TGTGCCAGCAGTTTTTTCTTGAACAGCATTTATGGC. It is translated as CASSFFLNSIYG. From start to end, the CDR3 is CASSFFLNSIYGYTF.

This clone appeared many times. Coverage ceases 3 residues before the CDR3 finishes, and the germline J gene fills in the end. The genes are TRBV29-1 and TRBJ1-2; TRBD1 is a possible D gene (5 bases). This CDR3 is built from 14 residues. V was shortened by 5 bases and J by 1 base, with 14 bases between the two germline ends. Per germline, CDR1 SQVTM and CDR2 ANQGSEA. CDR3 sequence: CSVKLQGGNYGYTF. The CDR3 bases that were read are TGCAGCGTTAAACTCCAGGGTGGTAACTATGGC.

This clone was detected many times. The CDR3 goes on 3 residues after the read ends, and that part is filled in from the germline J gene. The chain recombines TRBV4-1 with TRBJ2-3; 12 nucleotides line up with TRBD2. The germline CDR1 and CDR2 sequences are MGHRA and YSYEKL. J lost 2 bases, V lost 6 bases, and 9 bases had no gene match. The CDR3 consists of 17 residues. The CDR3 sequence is CASRLAGGRKSTDTQYF. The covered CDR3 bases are TGCGCCAGCAGGCTAGCGGGGGGGCGGAAATCCACAGATACG.

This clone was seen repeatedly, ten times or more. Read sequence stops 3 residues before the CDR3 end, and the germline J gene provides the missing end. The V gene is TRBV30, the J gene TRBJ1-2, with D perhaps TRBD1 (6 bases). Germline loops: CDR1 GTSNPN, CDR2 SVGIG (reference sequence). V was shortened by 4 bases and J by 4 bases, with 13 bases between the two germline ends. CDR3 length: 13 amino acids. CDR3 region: CAWIRGWGYGYTF. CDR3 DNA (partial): TGTGCCTGGATCAGGGGCTGGGGCTATGGC.

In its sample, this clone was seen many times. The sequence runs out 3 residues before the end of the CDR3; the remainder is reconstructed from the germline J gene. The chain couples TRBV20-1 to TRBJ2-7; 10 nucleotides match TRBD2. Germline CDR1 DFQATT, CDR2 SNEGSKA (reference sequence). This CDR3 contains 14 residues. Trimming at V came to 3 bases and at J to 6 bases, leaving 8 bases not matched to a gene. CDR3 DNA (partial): TGCAGTGCTAGCCCAGCGGGAGGGCCTTTCGAG. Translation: CSASPAGGPFE. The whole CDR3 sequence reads CSASPAGGPFEQYF.

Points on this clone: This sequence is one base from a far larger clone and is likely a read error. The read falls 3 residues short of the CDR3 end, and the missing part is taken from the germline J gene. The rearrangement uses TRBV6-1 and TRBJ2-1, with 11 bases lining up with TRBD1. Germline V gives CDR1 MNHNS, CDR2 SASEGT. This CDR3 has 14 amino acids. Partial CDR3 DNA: TGTGCCAGCAGGGAAGGGACAGGGGGCAATGAG. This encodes CASREGTGGNE. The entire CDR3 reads CASREGTGGNEQFF.

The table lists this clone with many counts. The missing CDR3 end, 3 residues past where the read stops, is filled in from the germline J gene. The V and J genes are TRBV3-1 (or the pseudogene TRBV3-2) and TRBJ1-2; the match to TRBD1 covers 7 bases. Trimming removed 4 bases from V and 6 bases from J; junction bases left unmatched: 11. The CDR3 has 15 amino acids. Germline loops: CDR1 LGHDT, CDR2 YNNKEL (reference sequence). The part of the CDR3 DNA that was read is TGTGCCAGCAGCCGAGGATGGACAGGAAAAGATGGC. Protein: CASSRGWTGKDG. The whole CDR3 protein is CASSRGWTGKDGYTF.

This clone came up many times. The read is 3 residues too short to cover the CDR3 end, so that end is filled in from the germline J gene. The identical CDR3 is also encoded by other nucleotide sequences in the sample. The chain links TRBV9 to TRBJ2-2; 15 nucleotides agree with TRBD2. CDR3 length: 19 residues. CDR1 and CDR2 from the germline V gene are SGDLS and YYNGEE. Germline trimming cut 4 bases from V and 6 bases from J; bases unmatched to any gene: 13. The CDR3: CASSIGLAGGSILPGELFF. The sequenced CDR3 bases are TGTGCCAGCAGCATCGGACTAGCGGGAGGGTCGATTCTTCCCGGGGAG.

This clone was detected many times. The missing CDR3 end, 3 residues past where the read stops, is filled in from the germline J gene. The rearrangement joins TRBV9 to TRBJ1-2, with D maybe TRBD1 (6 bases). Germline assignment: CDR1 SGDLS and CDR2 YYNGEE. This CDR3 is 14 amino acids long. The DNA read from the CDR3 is TGTGCCAGCAGCCCCTACAGGGAGAACCAAGGC. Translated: CASSPYRENQG. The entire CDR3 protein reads CASSPYRENQGYTF.

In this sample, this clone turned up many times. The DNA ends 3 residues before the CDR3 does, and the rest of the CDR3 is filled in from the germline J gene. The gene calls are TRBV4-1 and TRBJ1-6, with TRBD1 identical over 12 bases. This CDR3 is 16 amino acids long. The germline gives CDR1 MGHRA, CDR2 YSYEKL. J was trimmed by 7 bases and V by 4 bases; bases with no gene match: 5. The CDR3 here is CASSRPGQGANSPLHF. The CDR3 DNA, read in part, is TGCGCCAGCAGCCGGCCGGGACAGGGGGCGAATTCACCC.

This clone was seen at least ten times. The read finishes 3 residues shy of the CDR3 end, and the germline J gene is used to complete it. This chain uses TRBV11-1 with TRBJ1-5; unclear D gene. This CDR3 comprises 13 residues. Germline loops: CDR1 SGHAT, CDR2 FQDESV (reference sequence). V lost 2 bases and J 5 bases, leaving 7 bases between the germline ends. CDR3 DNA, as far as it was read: TGTGCCAGCAGCTTAACACACGATCAGCCC. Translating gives CASSLTHDQP. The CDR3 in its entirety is CASSLTHDQPQHF.

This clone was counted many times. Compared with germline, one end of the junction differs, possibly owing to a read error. The sequenced part of the CDR3 DNA is TGCGCCAGCAGCCAAGGGGCAGGGGGACCCGCCGCTTACGAG. As protein: CASSQGAGGPAAYE. In full, the CDR3 reads CASSQGAGGPAAYEQYF. This chain uses TRBV4-2 with TRBJ2-7, with TRBD1 matching over 7 bases. The CDR3 end falls 3 residues outside the read, so it is completed with the germline J gene. Germline CDR1 reads LGHNA; CDR2 reads YNFKEQ. This CDR3 comprises 17 residues.

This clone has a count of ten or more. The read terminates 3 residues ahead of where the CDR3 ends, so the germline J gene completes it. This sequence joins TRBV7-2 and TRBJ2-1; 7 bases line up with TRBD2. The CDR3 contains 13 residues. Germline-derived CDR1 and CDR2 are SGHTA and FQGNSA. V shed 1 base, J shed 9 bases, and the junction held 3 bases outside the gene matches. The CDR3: CASSLGTSLEQFF. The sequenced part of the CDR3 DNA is TGTGCCAGCAGCTTAGGGACTAGTCTTGAG.

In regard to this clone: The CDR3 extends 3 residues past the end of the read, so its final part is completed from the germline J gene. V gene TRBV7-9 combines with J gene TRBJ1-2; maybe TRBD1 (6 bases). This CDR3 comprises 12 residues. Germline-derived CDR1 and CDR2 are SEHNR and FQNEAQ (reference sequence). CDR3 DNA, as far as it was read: TGTGCCAGCAGCCCCCCGGGGGGCGAC. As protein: CASSPPGGD. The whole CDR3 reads CASSPPGGDYTF.

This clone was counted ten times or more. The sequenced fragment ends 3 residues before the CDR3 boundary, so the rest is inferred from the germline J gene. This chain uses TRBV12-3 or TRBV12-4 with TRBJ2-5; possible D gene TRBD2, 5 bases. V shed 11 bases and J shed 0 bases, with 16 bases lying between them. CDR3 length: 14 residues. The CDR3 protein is CASAGNPYQETQYF. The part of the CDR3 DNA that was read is TGTGCCTCCGCGGGTAACCCGTACCAAGAGACC.

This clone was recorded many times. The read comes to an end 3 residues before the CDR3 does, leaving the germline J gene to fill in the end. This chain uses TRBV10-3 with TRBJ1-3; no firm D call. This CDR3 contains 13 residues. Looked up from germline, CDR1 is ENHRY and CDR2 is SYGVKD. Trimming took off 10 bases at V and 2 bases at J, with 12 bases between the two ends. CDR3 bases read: TGTGCCACCCGGGGAATTACTGGAAACACC. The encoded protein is CATRGITGNT. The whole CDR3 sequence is CATRGITGNTIYF.

The sequenced CDR3 bases are TGTGCCAGTAGTGGCTACCGGGACAGGGGAACCTATGGC. This sequence encodes CASSGYRDRGTYG. In full, the CDR3 is CASSGYRDRGTYGYTF. The chain employs TRBV19 and TRBJ1-2, with 10 positions matching TRBD1. The read terminates 3 residues before the CDR3 end, so the remaining end is supplied by the germline J gene. The trim removed 5 bases at V and 4 bases at J, leaving 10 bases unmatched. CDR3 length: 16 amino acids. Germline V lookup: CDR1 LNHDA, CDR2 SQIVND (reference sequence).

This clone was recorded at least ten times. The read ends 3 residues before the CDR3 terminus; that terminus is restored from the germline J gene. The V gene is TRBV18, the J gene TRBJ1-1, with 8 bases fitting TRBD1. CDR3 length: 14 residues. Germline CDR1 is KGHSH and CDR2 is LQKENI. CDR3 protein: CASSRGTGDSEAFF. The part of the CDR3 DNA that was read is TGTGCCAGCTCCCGAGGGACAGGTGACTCGGAA.